The 18 T cell receptor beta chains reported below all come from one sample, sequenced in a study of cytomegalovirus exposure and HLA in healthy donors. A multiplex PCR was run with 60 Vbeta primers and 13 Jbeta primers. Assay: immunoSEQ multiplex PCR; the TCRdb copy retains only in-frame clones and omits some. The sample comprises about 78,000 clones, roughly three quarters of which are singletons, and roughly 25% rests with the top ten. The source material was PBMCs. These receptors were taken from a woman between 45 and 60 years old in good health and CMV-seropositive.

This clone has more than one count but fewer than ten. The chain uses TRBV6-5 and TRBJ1-2, with D unresolved. Germline values: CDR1 MNHEY, CDR2 SVGAGI. Deletions cut 7 bases from V and 4 bases from J, with 10 bases between. CDR3 length: 12 residues. Here the CDR3 reads CASNSPVYGYTF. DNA for the CDR3: TGTGCCAGCAACTCCCCGGTCTATGGCTACACCTTC.

The rearrangement links TRBV5-1 to TRBJ1-2; 7 bases align to TRBD1. With V trimmed by 6 bases and J by 7 bases, 9 bases remained unmatched. The length of the CDR3 is 13 residues. Per germline, CDR1 SGHRS and CDR2 YFSETQ. Here the CDR3 reads CASIRDSGGGYTF. The CDR3 DNA follows: TGCGCCAGCATCCGGGACAGCGGTGGTGGCTACACCTTC.

V gene TRBV21-1 combines with J gene TRBJ2-7; TRBD1 was called by the table and not checked on the DNA. TRBV21-1 counts as a pseudogene. CDR3 size: 15 residues. The CDR3: CASSNQTGEGKEQYV. CDR3 DNA: TGTGCCAGCAGCAACCAGACAGGGGAAGGGAAGGAGCAGTACGTC.

This chain uses TRBV6-5 with TRBJ2-7, with 8 bases matching TRBD2. Germline V CDR1 and CDR2: MNHEY, SVGAGI. The V and J ends lost 7 bases and 4 bases, in that order; junction bases with no gene match: 12. This CDR3 is built from 15 residues. CDR3 DNA sequence: TGTGCCAGCATTCGGACCGGGACTAGAAGTTACGAGCAGTACTTC. Translating it yields CASIRTGTRSYEQYF.

The rearrangement links TRBV18 to TRBJ2-1, with TRBD2 matching over 15 bases. Germline CDR1 and CDR2: KGHSH and LQKENI. V shed 0 bases, J shed 10 bases, and the junction held 10 bases outside the gene matches. The CDR3 loop spans 18 amino acids. CDR3 sequence: CASSPPGLAGGPGREQFF. CDR3 coding DNA: TGTGCCAGCTCACCACCGGGACTAGCGGGAGGTCCAGGGCGAGAGCAGTTCTTC.

This chain links TRBV11-3 with TRBJ2-5, with 14 nucleotides matching TRBD2. This CDR3 has 14 residues. Germline assignment: CDR1 SGHNT and CDR2 YENEEA. V lost 5 bases and J lost 9; bases outside the gene matches: 5. The CDR3 DNA reads TGTGCCAGCAGCCGACTAGCGGGAGGGCAGGCCCAGTACTTC. This encodes CASSRLAGGQAQYF.

The chain has TRBV29-1 and TRBJ1-2; D gene ambiguous. The CDR3 contains 12 residues. V lost 4 bases and J lost 6, with 12 bases in between. The germline V gene has CDR1 SQVTM and CDR2 ANQGSEA. The CDR3 reads CSVGAPENGYTF. CDR3 nucleotides: TGCAGCGTTGGAGCCCCGGAGAATGGCTACACCTTC. Using reference TRBV29-1 and TRBJ1-2 for the parts outside the CDR3, the full variable domain is SAVISQKPSRDICQRGTSLTIQCQVDSQVTMMFWYRQQPGQSLTLIATANQGSEATYESGFVIDKFPISRPNLTFSTLTVSNMSPEDSSIYLCSVGAPENGYTFGSGTRLTVV.

The V gene is TRBV10-3, the J gene TRBJ2-3; D might be TRBD1 (6 bases). The CDR3 loop spans 13 amino acids. V lost 10 bases and J lost 3, with 14 bases in between. Looked up from germline, CDR1 is ENHRY and CDR2 is SYGVKD. CDR3 nucleotides: TGTGCCACCAGGACAGCTTCTACAGATACGCAGTATTTT. Residues: CATRTASTDTQYF.

The chain has TRBV13 and TRBJ2-1; 15 bases map to TRBD2. Germline V lookup: CDR1 PRHDT, CDR2 FYEKMQ (reference sequence). The J segment lost 15 bases and the V segment lost 6 bases, leaving 12 bases of the junction unmatched. The CDR3 is made up of 15 amino acids. This chain's CDR3 is CASSSFGTSGGPPFF. The CDR3 DNA reads TGTGCCAGCAGTTCCTTCGGGACTAGCGGGGGGCCACCGTTCTTC. Variable domain in full (rest from reference TRBV13 and TRBJ2-1): AAGVIQSPRHLIKEKRETATLKCYPIPRHDTVYWYQQGPGQDPQFLISFYEKMQSDKGSIPDRFSAQQFSDYHSELNMSSLELGDSALYFCASSSFGTSGGPPFFGPGTRLTVL.

This clone was seen a single time. The chain is built from TRBV29-1 and TRBJ1-1; tentatively, D is TRBD1 (5 bases). CDR1 is SQVTM and CDR2 is ANQGSEA in the germline V gene. Trimming shortened V by 0 bases and J by 7 bases, and 9 bases separated the two germline ends. This CDR3 spans 12 amino acids. The CDR3 DNA is TGCAGCGTTGAAGAAACAGGTTTTGAAGCTTTCTTT. The encoded protein is CSVEETGFEAFF.

For the CDR3, the DNA is TGTGCCTGGAGTTTGACAGGGGGTAAGGCTGGCTACACCTTC. Protein sequence: CAWSLTGGKAGYTF. The chain couples TRBV30 to TRBJ1-2; 9 bases fit TRBD1. V shed 2 bases, J shed 7 bases, and the junction held 8 bases outside the gene matches. The CDR3 consists of 14 residues. Germline values: CDR1 GTSNPN, CDR2 SVGIG (reference sequence).

The chain links TRBV30 to TRBJ2-5, with TRBD2 as a possible D gene (6 bases). The V gene's germline CDR1 is GTSNPN and CDR2 SVGIG (reference sequence). Trimming cost V 4 bases and J 2 bases, with 11 bases left between them. This CDR3 region has 13 residues. The CDR3 is CAWTGEGQETQYF. The CDR3 coding sequence is TGTGCCTGGACGGGAGAGGGGCAAGAGACCCAGTACTTC.

The rearrangement uses TRBV4-1 and TRBJ2-1; D possibly corresponds to TRBD2 (6 bases). CDR1 is MGHRA, CDR2 YSYEKL, per germline. The V gene lost 3 bases and the J gene lost 4 bases, with 16 bases spanning the gap. The CDR3 length is 16 residues. The CDR3 region has the DNA TGCGCCAGCAGCCACCCAAAGGACTATATATACAATGAGCAGTTCTTC. Protein product: CASSHPKDYIYNEQFF.

V usage is TRBV5-4 and J usage is TRBJ1-2; D uncertain. This CDR3 has 13 residues. The V end was cut by 0 bases, the J end by 1 base, with 4 bases between. Looked up from germline, CDR1 is SGHNT and CDR2 is YYREEE (reference sequence). In nucleotides, the CDR3 is TGTGCCAGCAGCTTGGACGGTAACTATGGCTACACCTTC. This encodes CASSLDGNYGYTF. The full variable domain, with the rest looked up from reference TRBV5-4 and TRBJ1-2, is ETGVTQSPTHLIKTRGQQVTLRCSSQSGHNTVSWYQQALGQGPQFIFQYYREEENGRGNFPPRFSGLQFPNYSSELNVNALELDDSALYLCASSLDGNYGYTFGSGTRLTVV.

This chain's CDR3 is CASSLVRDRGVGYTF. CDR3 DNA: TGCGCCAGCAGCTTGGTTCGGGACAGGGGAGTTGGCTACACCTTC. This chain connects TRBV5-1 to TRBJ1-2; 10 bases agree with TRBD1. Germline CDR1 is SGHRS and CDR2 is YFSETQ. This CDR3 comprises 15 residues. J lost 7 bases, V lost 0 bases, and 6 bases had no gene match.

About this clone: The junction differs from germline at one of its ends, possibly a read error. The chain couples TRBV7-9 to TRBJ2-7; D is possibly TRBD1 (6 bases). The CDR3 is 15 residues long. Germline V gene data show CDR1 as SEHNR and CDR2 as FQNEAQ (reference sequence). CDR3 coding DNA: TGTTCCAGCAGCTTAGCGCTAGGGACAAGCTACGAGCAGTACTTC. Encoded protein: CSSSLALGTSYEQYF.

The chain combines TRBV10-2 with TRBJ2-3, with D perhaps matching TRBD2 (7 bases). From germline, CDR1 is WSHSY and CDR2 SAAADI. The CDR3 is made up of 15 amino acids. Trimming left V 2 bases short and J 0 bases short, with 9 bases between. This CDR3 reads CASSEGGGSTDTQYF. CDR3 nucleotides: TGCGCCAGCAGTGAGGGGGGGGGCAGCACAGATACGCAGTATTTT.

This chain joins TRBV6-5 and TRBJ1-5, with TRBD1 matching 8 bases. The V segment lost 2 bases and the J segment 4 bases; nucleotides outside the gene matches: 1. The CDR3 loop spans 14 amino acids. Per germline, CDR1 MNHEY and CDR2 SVGAGI. This CDR3 is CASSYGQGNQPQHF. CDR3 DNA sequence: TGTGCCAGCAGTTACGGACAGGGAAATCAGCCCCAGCATTTT.